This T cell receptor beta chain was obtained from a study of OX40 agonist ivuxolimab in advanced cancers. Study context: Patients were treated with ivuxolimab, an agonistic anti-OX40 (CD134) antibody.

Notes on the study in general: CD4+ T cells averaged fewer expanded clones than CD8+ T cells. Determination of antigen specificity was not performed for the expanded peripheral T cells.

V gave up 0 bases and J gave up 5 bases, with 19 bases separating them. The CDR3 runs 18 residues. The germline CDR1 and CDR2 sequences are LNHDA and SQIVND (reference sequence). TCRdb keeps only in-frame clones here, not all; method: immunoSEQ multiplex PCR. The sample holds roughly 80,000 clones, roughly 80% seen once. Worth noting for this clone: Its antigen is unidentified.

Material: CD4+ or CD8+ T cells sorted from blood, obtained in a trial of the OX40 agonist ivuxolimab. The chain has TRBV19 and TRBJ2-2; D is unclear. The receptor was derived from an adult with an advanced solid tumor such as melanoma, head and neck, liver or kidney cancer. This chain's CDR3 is CASSIDLWTDERTGELFF. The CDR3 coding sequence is TGTGCCAGTAGTATAGATCTATGGACCGACGAACGGACCGGGGAGCTGTTTTTT.